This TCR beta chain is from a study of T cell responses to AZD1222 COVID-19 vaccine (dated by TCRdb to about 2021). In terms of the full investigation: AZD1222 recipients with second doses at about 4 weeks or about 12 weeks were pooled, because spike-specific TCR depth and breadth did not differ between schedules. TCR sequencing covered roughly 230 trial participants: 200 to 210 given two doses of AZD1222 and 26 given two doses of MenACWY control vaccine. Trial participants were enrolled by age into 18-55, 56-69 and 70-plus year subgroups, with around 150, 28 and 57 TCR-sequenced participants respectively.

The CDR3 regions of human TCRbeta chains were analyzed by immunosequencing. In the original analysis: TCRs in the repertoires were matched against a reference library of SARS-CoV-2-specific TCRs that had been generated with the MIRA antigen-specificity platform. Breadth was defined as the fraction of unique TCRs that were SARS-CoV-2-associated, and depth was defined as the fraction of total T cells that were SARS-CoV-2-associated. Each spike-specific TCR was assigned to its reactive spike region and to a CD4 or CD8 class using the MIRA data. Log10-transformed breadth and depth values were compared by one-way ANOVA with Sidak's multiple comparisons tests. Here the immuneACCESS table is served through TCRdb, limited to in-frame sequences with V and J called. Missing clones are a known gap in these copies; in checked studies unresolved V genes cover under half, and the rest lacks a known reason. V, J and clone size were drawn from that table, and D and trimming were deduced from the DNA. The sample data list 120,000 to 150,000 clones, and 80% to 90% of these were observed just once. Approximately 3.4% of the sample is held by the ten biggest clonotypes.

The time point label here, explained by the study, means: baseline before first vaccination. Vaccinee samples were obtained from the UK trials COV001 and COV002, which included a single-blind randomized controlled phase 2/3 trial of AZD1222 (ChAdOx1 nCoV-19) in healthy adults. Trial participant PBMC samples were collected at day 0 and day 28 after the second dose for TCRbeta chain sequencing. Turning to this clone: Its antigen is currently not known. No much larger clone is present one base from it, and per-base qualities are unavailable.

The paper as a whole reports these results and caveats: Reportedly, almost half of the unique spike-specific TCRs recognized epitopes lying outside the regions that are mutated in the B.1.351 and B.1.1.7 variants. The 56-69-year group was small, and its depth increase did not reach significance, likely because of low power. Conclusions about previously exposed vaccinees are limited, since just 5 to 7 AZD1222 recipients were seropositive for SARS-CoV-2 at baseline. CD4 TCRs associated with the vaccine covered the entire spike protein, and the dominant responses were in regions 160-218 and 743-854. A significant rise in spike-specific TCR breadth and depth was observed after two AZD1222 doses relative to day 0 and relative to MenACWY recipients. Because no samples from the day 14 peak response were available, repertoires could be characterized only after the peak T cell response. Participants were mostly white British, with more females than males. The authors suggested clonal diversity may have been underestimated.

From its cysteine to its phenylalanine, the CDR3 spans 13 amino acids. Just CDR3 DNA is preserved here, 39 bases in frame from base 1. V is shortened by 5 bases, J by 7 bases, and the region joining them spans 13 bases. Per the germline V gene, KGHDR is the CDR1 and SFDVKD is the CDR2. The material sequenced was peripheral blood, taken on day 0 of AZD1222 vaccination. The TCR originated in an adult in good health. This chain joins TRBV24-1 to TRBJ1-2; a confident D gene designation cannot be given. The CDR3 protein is CATSVERFSGYTF. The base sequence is TGTGCCACCAGTGTCGAGCGGTTTTCTGGCTACACCTTC.